This entry lists 26 T cell receptor beta chains sequenced from one sample in a study of beta chain features in type 1 diabetes. As every portion of the isolated RNA was reverse transcribed, the sequencing read expressed TCRB transcripts. The data were produced by immunoSEQ multiplex PCR, yet TCRdb's version contains in-frame clones alone and is incomplete. The sample records about 620,000 clones, around 15% being singletons. Sequencing was done on a sample of naive CD4+ T cells from blood. The receptors derive from a man aged 18 to 29 in good health.

The table lists this clone with a few counts. The genes are TRBV7-9 and TRBJ2-3; 7 bases fit TRBD1. Germline lookup yields CDR1 SEHNR and CDR2 FQNEAQ (reference sequence). The CDR3 spans 16 residues. The V and J ends lost 1 base and 2 bases, in that order; junction bases with no gene match: 6. CDR3 sequence (DNA): TGTGCCAGCAGCTTAGGCCGGGACAGATACACAGATACGCAGTATTTT. This translates into CASSLGRDRYTDTQYF. The complete variable domain, with remaining parts taken from reference TRBV7-9 and TRBJ2-3, reads DTGVSQNPRHKITKRGQNVTFRCDPISEHNRLYWYRQTLGQGPEFLTYFQNEAQLEKSRLLSDRFSAERPKGSFSTLEIQRTEQGDSAMYLCASSLGRDRYTDTQYFGPGTRLTVL.

The CDR3 nucleotides read TGTGCCAGCAGCCCAAAATACGAGCAGTACTTC. Its translation is CASSPKYEQYF. V usage is TRBV11-2 and J usage is TRBJ2-7; the D is unclear. Trimming took 5 bases from V and 4 from J, leaving 6 bases between them. The CDR3 covers 11 residues. Germline loops: CDR1 SGHAT, CDR2 FQNNGV. The complete variable domain, with remaining parts taken from reference TRBV11-2 and TRBJ2-7, reads EAGVAQSPRYKIIEKRQSVAFWCNPISGHATLYWYQQILGQGPKLLIQFQNNGVVDDSQLPKDRFSAERLKGVDSTLKIQPAKLEDSAVYLCASSPKYEQYFGPGTRLTVT.

This chain uses TRBV9 with TRBJ1-1, with D perhaps TRBD1 (6 bases). V was shortened by 4 bases and J by 4 bases, with 11 bases between the two germline ends. The CDR3 has 13 amino acids. Germline CDR1 SGDLS, CDR2 YYNGEE. CDR3 amino acids: CASSQGQLTEAFF. The CDR3 DNA reads as TGTGCCAGCAGCCAAGGACAGCTCACTGAAGCTTTCTTT.

This clone was picked up a small number of times. Mismatch with germline at one junction end may stem from a read error. The chain carries TRBV9 and TRBJ1-3, with D unclear. Germline V gives CDR1 SGDLS, CDR2 YYNGEE. The CDR3 contains 16 residues. CDR3 DNA: TGTGCCAGCAGCGTAGAGGGCCTGGGCTCTCGAAACACCATATATTTT. This encodes CASSVEGLGSRNTIYF.

This rearrangement joins TRBV7-9 to TRBJ2-7; D gene uncertain. Germline CDR1 is SEHNR and CDR2 is FQNEAQ (reference sequence). Trimming took 1 base from V and 0 from J, leaving 16 bases between them. The CDR3 runs to 17 residues. The DNA for the CDR3 is TGTGCCAGCAGCTTAGTACCCCCGCAGCAAATCTCCTACGAGCAGTACTTC. Translation gives CASSLVPPQQISYEQYF.

This clone was detected a few times. This rearrangement joins TRBV15 to TRBJ1-1; TRBD1 agrees at 8 bases. Germline loops: CDR1 LNHNV, CDR2 YYDKDF (reference sequence). The CDR3 loop spans 16 amino acids. J was trimmed by 0 bases and V by 1 base; bases with no gene match: 4. CDR3 residues: CATSRGQGKMNTEAFF. Here the CDR3 DNA reads TGTGCCACCAGCAGAGGACAGGGGAAGATGAACACTGAAGCTTTCTTT.

This clone showed up just a few times. V is TRBV7-2 and J is TRBJ2-5, with no clear D. The germline CDR1 and CDR2 sequences are SGHTA and FQGNSA. The CDR3 is 12 amino acids. V was clipped by 1 base and J by 6 bases, with 6 bases between them. CDR3: CASSLVLKTQYF. CDR3 in DNA: TGTGCCAGCAGCTTAGTGTTGAAGACCCAGTACTTC.

This clone was seen more than once but under ten times. This chain joins TRBV5-6 and TRBJ2-1; TRBD2 might be the D (5 bases). Between the trimmed V and J ends, which lost 4 bases and 2 bases, there was a span of 19 bases. There are 17 residues in the CDR3. Per the germline V gene, CDR1 is SGHDT and CDR2 is YYEEEE. The CDR3 nucleotides read TGTGCCAGCAGCCTTGCGGGCCAGACACCTACCTACAATGAGCAGTTCTTC. Residues: CASSLAGQTPTYNEQFF.

The genes are TRBV5-1 and TRBJ1-2; TRBD1 agrees at 8 bases. In germline, CDR1 is SGHRS, CDR2 YFSETQ. The CDR3 runs to 14 residues. V dropped 0 bases and J dropped 6; count of bases not matched to a gene: 4. The CDR3 DNA is TGCGCCAGCAGCTTGGACGGGACAGGCGATGGCTACACCTTC. Translating it yields CASSLDGTGDGYTF.

This clone has a handful of counts. The rearrangement joins TRBV7-3 to TRBJ2-3; 9 bases agree with TRBD2. Trimming cost V 1 base and J 1 base; bases outside gene matches: 0. This CDR3 has 15 residues. Germline V CDR1 and CDR2: SGHTA, FQGTGA. CDR3 protein: CASSLIAGGTDTQYF. The CDR3, as DNA: TGTGCCAGCAGCTTAATAGCGGGGGGCACAGATACGCAGTATTTT.

This chain joins TRBV19 and TRBJ1-2; D remains unclear. This CDR3 contains 14 residues. Per germline, CDR1 LNHDA and CDR2 SQIVND (reference sequence). Trimming removed 6 bases at V and 0 bases at J, with 11 bases between. The CDR3 sequence is CASRMTLTNYGYTF. CDR3 sequence (DNA): TGTGCCAGTAGGATGACACTCACTAACTATGGCTACACCTTC.

A few counts support this clone. The chain has TRBV6-1 and TRBJ1-2; D gene ambiguous. Per the germline V gene, CDR1 is MNHNS and CDR2 is SASEGT. Between the trimmed V and J ends, which lost 1 base and 4 bases, there was a span of 13 bases. CDR3 length: 15 residues. Written as DNA, the CDR3 is TGTGCCAGCAGTGAAGACGCCAGAAAGGGCTATGGCTACACCTTC. Protein: CASSEDARKGYGYTF.

The V gene is TRBV30, the J gene TRBJ2-7, with D perhaps being TRBD1 or TRBD2 (6 bases each). The CDR3 contains 17 residues. Germline loops: CDR1 GTSNPN, CDR2 SVGIG (reference sequence). The V end was cut by 3 bases, the J end by 3 bases, with 24 bases between. The CDR3 coding sequence is TGTGCCTGGAGGAATTCGAGGGGGAGGAGGGGTTTCTACGAGCAGTACTTC. Protein product: CAWRNSRGRRGFYEQYF.

This clone was recorded a few times. The chain recombines TRBV9 with TRBJ1-5; D remains unclear. The CDR3 is 14 residues long. Germline loops: CDR1 SGDLS, CDR2 YYNGEE. Trimming cost V 0 bases and J 6 bases, with 10 bases left between them. CDR3 in DNA: TGTGCCAGCAGCGTAGGCGAGGGAGGTCAGCCCCAGCATTTT. Protein sequence: CASSVGEGGQPQHF.

This clone has at least ten counts. V is TRBV10-3 and J is TRBJ2-1, with D unresolved. Germline V CDR1 and CDR2: ENHRY, SYGVKD. The CDR3 has 12 residues. The V end lost 2 bases, the J end lost 3 bases, and 2 bases lay between the germline ends. The CDR3 loop reads CAISEVYNEQFF. The DNA of the CDR3 is TGTGCCATCAGTGAGGTCTACAATGAGCAGTTCTTC.

The chain employs TRBV30 and TRBJ2-1; D might be TRBD1 or TRBD2, each matching 6 bases. Germline V lookup: CDR1 GTSNPN, CDR2 SVGIG (reference sequence). CDR3 length: 16 residues. The germline V and J ends were trimmed by 0 bases and 0 bases, with 12 bases remaining between them. The CDR3 coding sequence is TGTGCCTGGAGTGTACGGGGGCTACCCTCCTACAATGAGCAGTTCTTC. Protein: CAWSVRGLPSYNEQFF.

This clone was picked up a small number of times. The rearrangement links TRBV6-5 to TRBJ1-1, with 8 bases fitting TRBD1. V lost 0 bases to trimming and J lost 2 bases; unmatched junction nucleotides: 2. CDR1 and CDR2 (germline): MNHEY, SVGAGI. CDR3 length: 15 residues. The CDR3 region is CASSYSGTGNTEAFF. The DNA of the CDR3 is TGTGCCAGCAGTTACTCGGGGACAGGCAACACTGAAGCTTTCTTT.

The chain recombines TRBV6-5 with TRBJ2-1, with D tentatively TRBD1 (6 bases). Germline CDR1 is MNHEY and CDR2 is SVGAGI. Trimming cost V 2 bases and J 6 bases, with 8 bases left between them. The CDR3 contains 13 residues. CDR3 in amino acids: CASSYPQGNEQFF. CDR3 nucleotide sequence: TGTGCCAGCAGTTACCCACAGGGCAATGAGCAGTTCTTC.

This clone was counted only a few times. The V gene is TRBV6-1, the J gene TRBJ1-1; the D is unclear. Germline CDR1 MNHNS, CDR2 SASEGT. The V and J ends lost 1 base and 0 bases respectively, with 6 bases between them. This CDR3 region has 14 residues. CDR3 coding DNA: TGTGCCAGCAGTGAAGGTGGTGTGAACACTGAAGCTTTCTTT. Protein: CASSEGGVNTEAFF.

This clone showed up just a few times. The rearrangement joins TRBV6-5 to TRBJ1-2; D is undetermined. Between the trimmed V and J ends, which lost 6 bases and 4 bases, there was a span of 6 bases. The CDR3 loop spans 11 amino acids. CDR1 and CDR2 (germline): MNHEY, SVGAGI. CDR3 sequence (DNA): TGTGCCAGCAGACAGAGCTATGGCTACACCTTC. Its translation is CASRQSYGYTF.

V and J are TRBV20-1 and TRBJ1-2, with 7 bases fitting TRBD1. Germline values: CDR1 DFQATT, CDR2 SNEGSKA (reference sequence). This CDR3 comprises 11 residues. V shed 4 bases and J 9 bases; nucleotides not matched to a gene: 5. The CDR3 sequence: CSATRQGRYTF. The CDR3 bases are TGCAGTGCTACGCGACAGGGTCGCTACACCTTC.

The table lists this clone with a few counts. This chain uses TRBV7-2 with TRBJ2-5; D remains unclear. The CDR3 covers 15 residues. Between the trimmed V and J ends, which lost 5 bases and 2 bases, there was a span of 15 bases. CDR1 SGHTA and CDR2 FQGNSA come from the germline V gene. The CDR3, as DNA: TGTGCCAGCAGCATGTTAAGGTCTGCTCAAGAGACCCAGTACTTC. Protein sequence: CASSMLRSAQETQYF. Full variable domain (missing parts from reference TRBV7-2 and TRBJ2-5): GAGVSQSPSNKVTEKGKDVELRCDPISGHTALYWYRQSLGQGLEFLIYFQGNSAPDKSGLPSDRFSAERTGGSVSTLTIQRTQQEDSAVYLCASSMLRSAQETQYFGPGTRLLVL.

The CDR3 nucleotides are TGTGCCAGCAGCGTGGCGACTAGTGTTGGAGATGGGCGTTACACAGATACGCAGTATTTT. This encodes CASSVATSVGDGRYTDTQYF. This chain uses TRBV9 with TRBJ2-3; tentative D call: TRBD2 (6 bases). This CDR3 spans 20 amino acids. V shed 2 bases and J shed 2 bases, with 27 bases lying between them. Per the germline V gene, CDR1 is SGDLS and CDR2 is YYNGEE. The full variable domain, in which reference TRBV9 and TRBJ2-3 provide the parts outside the CDR3, is DSGVTQTPKHLITATGQRVTLRCSPRSGDLSVYWYQQSLDQGLQFLIQYYNGEERAKGNILERFSAQQFPDLHSELNLSSLELGDSALYFCASSVATSVGDGRYTDTQYFGPGTRLTVL.

V is TRBV29-1 and J is TRBJ2-3; D remains unclear. Trimming removed 5 bases from V and 4 bases from J, with 10 bases in between. The CDR3 has 12 amino acids. Germline CDR1 reads SQVTM; CDR2 reads ANQGSEA. The CDR3 reads CSVQGVADTQYF. The CDR3 DNA follows: TGCAGCGTTCAAGGAGTAGCAGATACGCAGTATTTT.

The chain recombines TRBV5-1 with TRBJ2-2; D might be TRBD2 (5 bases). V dropped 4 bases and J dropped 2 bases, with 15 bases sitting between them. The germline gives CDR1 SGHRS, CDR2 YFSETQ. The CDR3 has 16 amino acids. This CDR3 is CASSLVITGNTGELFF. Written as DNA, the CDR3 is TGCGCCAGCAGCCTGGTGATAACGGGAAACACCGGGGAGCTGTTTTTT. The full variable domain, with the rest looked up from reference TRBV5-1 and TRBJ2-2, is KAGVTQTPRYLIKTRGQQVTLSCSPISGHRSVSWYQQTPGQGLQFLFEYFSETQRNKGNFPGRFSGRQFSNSRSEMNVSTLELGDSALYLCASSLVITGNTGELFFGEGSRLTVL.

This clone was found a few times. The gene calls are TRBV29-1 and TRBJ2-7, with unresolved D. V was cut by 6 bases and J by 3 bases, with 12 bases left in between. The CDR3 consists of 12 residues. Germline assignment: CDR1 SQVTM and CDR2 ANQGSEA. This chain's CDR3 is CSVTESLYEQYF. Written as DNA, the CDR3 is TGCAGCGTGACGGAGTCTCTCTACGAGCAGTACTTC.